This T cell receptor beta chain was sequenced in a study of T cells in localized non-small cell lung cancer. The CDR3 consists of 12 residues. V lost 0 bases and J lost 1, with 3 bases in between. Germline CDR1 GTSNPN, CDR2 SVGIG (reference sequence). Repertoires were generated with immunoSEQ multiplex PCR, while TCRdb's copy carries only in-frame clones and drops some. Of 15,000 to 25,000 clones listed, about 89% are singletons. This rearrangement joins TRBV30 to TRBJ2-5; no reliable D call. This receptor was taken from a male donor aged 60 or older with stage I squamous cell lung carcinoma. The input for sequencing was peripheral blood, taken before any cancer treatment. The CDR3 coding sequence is TGTGCCTGGAGTGTAACCCAAGAGACCCAGTACTTC. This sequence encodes CAWSVTQETQYF.